This TCR beta chain derives from a study of early T cells in non-severe SARS-CoV-2 infection. This clonotype appeared many times. In germline, CDR1 is SGHTA, CDR2 FQGTGA. V lost 10 bases and J lost 7, with 11 bases in between. CDR3 length: 12 amino acids. Attached unique molecular identifiers marked individual cDNA molecules. One entry per CDR3 protein, called by TCRdb with MiXCR from the 5' RACE reads. The table records some 26,000 distinct CDR3 sequences, 3.5% to 4.5% of them present only once. Sequencing used whole blood. This sequence originates from an adult who was a healthcare worker with PCR-confirmed SARS-CoV-2 infection or an uninfected control (not recorded which). The chain employs TRBV7-3 and TRBJ2-6; D might be TRBD1 (5 bases). CDR3 region: CATGQGANVLTF. CDR3 in DNA: TGTGCCACCGGGCAGGGAGCCAACGTCCTGACTTTC. Full variable domain (outside the CDR3, taken from reference TRBV7-3 and TRBJ2-6): GAGVSQTPSNKVTEKGKYVELRCDPISGHTALYWYRQSLGQGPEFLIYFQGTGAADDSGLPNDRFFAVRPEGSVSTLKIQRTERGDSAVYLCATGQGANVLTFGAGSRLTVL.